The rows below give T cell receptor beta chains drawn from one sample of a study of glioma-infiltrating T cells. In TCRdb, the multiplex PCR reads were re-called with MiXCR into one record per CDR3 protein. Of about 140,000 distinct CDR3 sequences in the sample, about two fifths are singletons; the top ten hold about 18%. The sample consisted of glioma tissue, nonneoplastic brain tissue, or PBMCs (not recorded which). The receptors shown here come from a human donor with low-grade glioma or glioblastoma, undergoing nonglioma brain surgery, or in good health (not recorded which). Each CDR3 is given with its conserved first and last residue. Fields, in order: CDR3 DNA, CDR3 protein, J gene, CDR3 length, V gene, clone size, D gene. A D gene is named only where the DNA matches it firmly. Only some rows state a clone size, as once, few, many or a class for expanded clones.

cdr3_nt: TGTGCCAGCAGCCCCCTTAAAGCGGAAGATGAGCAGTTCTTC; cdr3_aa: CASSPLKAEDEQFF; j_call: TRBJ2-1; cdr3_length: 14; v_call: TRBV7-3; clone_size: few; d_call: -
cdr3_nt: TGTGCCAGCACTCAGAGACCGGGACAGGGATCAGATACGCAGTATTTT; cdr3_aa: CASTQRPGQGSDTQYF; j_call: TRBJ2-3; cdr3_length: 16; v_call: TRBV6-1; clone_size: many; d_call: TRBD1
cdr3_nt: TGCAGTGCTACAGTAGCGGGCCCCTCGGCCTACGAGCAGTACTTC; cdr3_aa: CSATVAGPSAYEQYF; j_call: TRBJ2-7; cdr3_length: 15; v_call: TRBV20-1; clone_size: -; d_call: TRBD2
cdr3_nt: TGCAGTGCAGAGGGACTAGCGGGCACCTACGAGCAGTACTTC; cdr3_aa: CSAEGLAGTYEQYF; j_call: TRBJ2-7; cdr3_length: 14; v_call: TRBV20-1; clone_size: -; d_call: TRBD2
cdr3_nt: TGTGCCAGCAGTTACCGGGACAGACTAAGCAATCAGCCCCAGCATTTT; cdr3_aa: CASSYRDRLSNQPQHF; j_call: TRBJ1-5; cdr3_length: 16; v_call: TRBV6-6; clone_size: few; d_call: TRBD1
cdr3_nt: TGTGCCAGCATACTTGCAGATACGCAGTATTTT; cdr3_aa: CASILADTQYF; j_call: TRBJ2-3; cdr3_length: 11; v_call: TRBV2; clone_size: many; d_call: -
cdr3_nt: TGCAGTGCTAGAGAGGAGCGGCTCACAGATACGCAGTATTTT; cdr3_aa: CSAREERLTDTQYF; j_call: TRBJ2-3; cdr3_length: 14; v_call: TRBV20-1; clone_size: many; d_call: -
cdr3_nt: TGTGCCAGCTCACCAGTGGGGGACACTGAAGCTTTCTTT; cdr3_aa: CASSPVGDTEAFF; j_call: TRBJ1-1; cdr3_length: 13; v_call: TRBV18; clone_size: -; d_call: -
cdr3_nt: TGTGCCAGCAGTTTAGAAGGGAAGGATGGCTACACCTTC; cdr3_aa: CASSLEGKDGYTF; j_call: TRBJ1-2; cdr3_length: 13; v_call: TRBV28; clone_size: -; d_call: -
cdr3_nt: TGTGCCAGCAGCAGGAGGGGAGTCAATATCTACGAGCAGTACTTC; cdr3_aa: CASSRRGVNIYEQYF; j_call: TRBJ2-7; cdr3_length: 15; v_call: TRBV2; clone_size: few; d_call: -
cdr3_nt: TGTGCCAGCACCGGGACCGGGACTAGCGAGAGGAAGTACTTC; cdr3_aa: CASTGTGTSERKYF; j_call: TRBJ2-7; cdr3_length: 14; v_call: TRBV6-2/TRBV6-3; clone_size: -; d_call: TRBD2
cdr3_nt: TGTGCCAGCAGCCCCCGATCGAACGGGGAGCTGTTTTTT; cdr3_aa: CASSPRSNGELFF; j_call: TRBJ2-2; cdr3_length: 13; v_call: TRBV7-8; clone_size: -; d_call: -
cdr3_nt: TGTGCCAGCAGTTTAGGGGCCAACAATGAGCAGTTCTTC; cdr3_aa: CASSLGANNEQFF; j_call: TRBJ2-1; cdr3_length: 13; v_call: TRBV12-3/TRBV12-4; clone_size: -; d_call: -
cdr3_nt: TGTGCCAGCAGCCCCGACAGGGCAGATTCACCCCTCCACTTT; cdr3_aa: CASSPDRADSPLHF; j_call: TRBJ1-6; cdr3_length: 14; v_call: TRBV6-2/TRBV6-3; clone_size: -; d_call: TRBD1
cdr3_nt: TGTGCCAGCAGTTACAGCGGGGGGCGCACAGATACGCAGTATTTT; cdr3_aa: CASSYSGGRTDTQYF; j_call: TRBJ2-3; cdr3_length: 15; v_call: TRBV11-2; clone_size: once; d_call: TRBD2
cdr3_nt: TGCAGCGTGGAAATGGGACGGAAGAACACTGAAGCTTTCTTT; cdr3_aa: CSVEMGRKNTEAFF; j_call: TRBJ1-1; cdr3_length: 14; v_call: TRBV29-1; clone_size: -; d_call: -
cdr3_nt: TGCAGTGCTAGATACCTAGCGGCCTACAATGAGCAGTTCTTC; cdr3_aa: CSARYLAAYNEQFF; j_call: TRBJ2-1; cdr3_length: 14; v_call: TRBV20-1; clone_size: -; d_call: TRBD2
cdr3_nt: TGCAGTGCTCGAGCGGGGGGGCCCTCAGATACGCAGTATTTT; cdr3_aa: CSARAGGPSDTQYF; j_call: TRBJ2-3; cdr3_length: 14; v_call: TRBV20-1; clone_size: few; d_call: TRBD2
cdr3_nt: TGTGCCAGCAGCCAAGGACCAAATCCACCCCTCCACTTT; cdr3_aa: CASSQGPNPPLHF; j_call: TRBJ1-6; cdr3_length: 13; v_call: TRBV28; clone_size: -; d_call: -
cdr3_nt: TGTGCCAGCAGCCAACCCCTCTATGGCTACACCTTC; cdr3_aa: CASSQPLYGYTF; j_call: TRBJ1-2; cdr3_length: 12; v_call: TRBV7-2; clone_size: -; d_call: -
cdr3_nt: TGTGCCAGCAGTTACTCTTACGACTTAGCCAAAAACATTCAGTACTTC; cdr3_aa: CASSYSYDLAKNIQYF; j_call: TRBJ2-4; cdr3_length: 16; v_call: TRBV6-6; clone_size: few; d_call: -
cdr3_nt: TGCAGTGCTAGTACCGGCTCGACCTACGAGCAGTACTTC; cdr3_aa: CSASTGSTYEQYF; j_call: TRBJ2-7; cdr3_length: 13; v_call: TRBV20-1; clone_size: few; d_call: -
cdr3_nt: TGTGCCAGCAGCACGGACAGGGACCATGGCTACACCTTC; cdr3_aa: CASSTDRDHGYTF; j_call: TRBJ1-2; cdr3_length: 13; v_call: TRBV11-2; clone_size: -; d_call: TRBD1
cdr3_nt: TGTGCCAGCAGCCCGAGGGAACTTTTGAACACTGAAGCTTTCTTT; cdr3_aa: CASSPRELLNTEAFF; j_call: TRBJ1-1; cdr3_length: 15; v_call: TRBV6-1; clone_size: few; d_call: -
cdr3_nt: TGTGCCAGCAGGGATCGGACTACCAGCCAGTTGGAGTATTTT; cdr3_aa: CASRDRTTSQLEYF; j_call: TRBJ2-3; cdr3_length: 14; v_call: TRBV7-2; clone_size: -; d_call: -
cdr3_nt: TGCAGTGCTAGACTAGCGGGAGCTGGCGAGACCCAGTACTTC; cdr3_aa: CSARLAGAGETQYF; j_call: TRBJ2-5; cdr3_length: 14; v_call: TRBV20-1; clone_size: -; d_call: TRBD2
cdr3_nt: TGCGCCAGCAGCCAGGCTCACCAAGAGACCCAGTACTTC; cdr3_aa: CASSQAHQETQYF; j_call: TRBJ2-5; cdr3_length: 13; v_call: TRBV4-1; clone_size: -; d_call: -
cdr3_nt: TGTGCCAGCAGCCCACAACCCGATAATATAGGCAATCAGCCCCAGCATTTT; cdr3_aa: CASSPQPDNIGNQPQHF; j_call: TRBJ1-5; cdr3_length: 17; v_call: TRBV7-8; clone_size: -; d_call: -
cdr3_nt: TGTGCCAGCAGCTTATATTCTTCGGGCGGGGGGGATGAGCAGTTCTTC; cdr3_aa: CASSLYSSGGGDEQFF; j_call: TRBJ2-1; cdr3_length: 16; v_call: TRBV7-6; clone_size: -; d_call: TRBD2
cdr3_nt: TGTGCCAGCAGCACAAGCGGGGGCCGATCCTACGAGCAGTACTTC; cdr3_aa: CASSTSGGRSYEQYF; j_call: TRBJ2-7; cdr3_length: 15; v_call: TRBV7-9; clone_size: few; d_call: TRBD2
cdr3_nt: TGCAGTGCCATTACACTAGCGGGAGGACACGAGCAGTACTTC; cdr3_aa: CSAITLAGGHEQYF; j_call: TRBJ2-7; cdr3_length: 14; v_call: TRBV20-1; clone_size: -; d_call: TRBD2
cdr3_nt: TGTGCCAGCTCCCCGGGACAGGGACAAGAAAAACTGTTTTTT; cdr3_aa: CASSPGQGQEKLFF; j_call: TRBJ1-4; cdr3_length: 14; v_call: TRBV18; clone_size: -; d_call: TRBD1
cdr3_nt: TGTGCCAGCAGCCCCGAAAGTGGAGGACACACAGATACGCAGTATTTT; cdr3_aa: CASSPESGGHTDTQYF; j_call: TRBJ2-3; cdr3_length: 16; v_call: TRBV6-1; clone_size: -; d_call: -
cdr3_nt: TGTGCCAGCAGTCTCAAGTACTCTGGGGCCAACGTCCTGACTTTC; cdr3_aa: CASSLKYSGANVLTF; j_call: TRBJ2-6; cdr3_length: 15; v_call: TRBV27; clone_size: -; d_call: -
cdr3_nt: TGTGCCAGCAGCTTAGCGGCTAGCGGGTCTAAAGAGACCCAGTACTTC; cdr3_aa: CASSLAASGSKETQYF; j_call: TRBJ2-5; cdr3_length: 16; v_call: TRBV11-2; clone_size: -; d_call: TRBD2
cdr3_nt: TGTGCCAGCAGTTTAAACACCGCAATTAATGAAAAACTGTTTTTT; cdr3_aa: CASSLNTAINEKLFF; j_call: TRBJ1-4; cdr3_length: 15; v_call: TRBV27; clone_size: -; d_call: -
cdr3_nt: TGTGCCAGCAGGGGTTGGGACCAGAACACCGGGGAGCTGTTTTTT; cdr3_aa: CASRGWDQNTGELFF; j_call: TRBJ2-2; cdr3_length: 15; v_call: TRBV12-3/TRBV12-4; clone_size: -; d_call: -
cdr3_nt: TGCAGTGCTCCCCCTGGGCTAGCGGGGGTTGAGCAGTACTTC; cdr3_aa: CSAPPGLAGVEQYF; j_call: TRBJ2-7; cdr3_length: 14; v_call: TRBV20-1; clone_size: -; d_call: TRBD2
cdr3_nt: TGTGCCAGCAGGGGTCTAGCGGGGGACACAGATACGCAGTATTTT; cdr3_aa: CASRGLAGDTDTQYF; j_call: TRBJ2-3; cdr3_length: 15; v_call: TRBV6-8; clone_size: -; d_call: TRBD2
cdr3_nt: TGCGCCAGCACCGGGACTAGCGGTACCGGAGAGCTGTTTTTT; cdr3_aa: CASTGTSGTGELFF; j_call: TRBJ2-2; cdr3_length: 14; v_call: TRBV10-1; clone_size: -; d_call: TRBD2
cdr3_nt: TGTGCCAGCAGCTTCTACAGCAACACTGAAGCTTTCTTT; cdr3_aa: CASSFYSNTEAFF; j_call: TRBJ1-1; cdr3_length: 13; v_call: TRBV7-2; clone_size: many; d_call: -
cdr3_nt: TGTGCCTGCAGTGTCCCACAGGGGGGGACCGGGGAGCTGTTTTTT; cdr3_aa: CACSVPQGGTGELFF; j_call: TRBJ2-2; cdr3_length: 15; v_call: TRBV2; clone_size: -; d_call: -